Shown below are 19 T cell receptor beta chains from a single sample sequenced in a study of blood T cells in healthy people across ages. Then a second PCR, running roughly 6 to 12 cycles, was carried out with a sample-barcoded 5' primer and a J-beta primer mix. From the 5' RACE reads, TCRdb called clonotypes with MiXCR, one entry per CDR3 protein. The sample includes 700,000 or so distinct CDR3 sequences, about a fifth of them seen just once. Specimen: blood. The receptors derive from a man in his sixties or seventies in good health.

This clonotype was found a few times. This chain links TRBV20-1 with TRBJ1-4; D is undetermined. Germline V gives CDR1 DFQATT, CDR2 SNEGSKA (reference sequence). Trimming shortened V by 0 bases and J by 0 bases, and 8 bases separated the two germline ends. This CDR3 contains 15 residues. The CDR3 spells CSARDPGSTNEKLFF. The CDR3 DNA is TGCAGTGCTAGAGATCCGGGGTCAACTAATGAAAAACTGTTTTTT.

This clonotype was recorded a few times. The chain has TRBV14 and TRBJ2-5; D is perhaps TRBD2 (5 bases). With 1 base removed from V and 5 bases from J, the gap between germline ends came to 11 bases. CDR1 and CDR2 from the germline V gene are SGHDN and FVKESK. The CDR3 loop spans 14 amino acids. The CDR3 region is CASSQGRPGETQYF. CDR3 in DNA: TGTGCCAGCAGCCAAGGCCGACCGGGGGAGACCCAGTACTTC. Looking up the rest from reference TRBV14 and TRBJ2-5 gives the full variable domain: EAGVTQFPSHSVIEKGQTVTLRCDPISGHDNLYWYRRVMGKEIKFLLHFVKESKQDESGMPNNRFLAERTGGTYSTLKVQPAELEDSGVYFCASSQGRPGETQYFGPGTRLLVL.

This clonotype was recorded a few times. V usage is TRBV28 and J usage is TRBJ1-4, with D possibly being TRBD1 (5 bases). Trimming took off 6 bases at V and 1 base at J, with 9 bases between the two ends. This CDR3 region has 14 residues. The germline V gene has CDR1 MDHEN and CDR2 SYDVKM. The CDR3 loop is CASRNGQTNEKLFF. The CDR3 DNA is TGTGCCAGCAGAAACGGACAAACTAATGAAAAACTGTTTTTT.

The table lists this clonotype with a few counts. This chain connects TRBV7-3 to TRBJ2-6; D gene uncertain. The germline V gene has CDR1 SGHTA and CDR2 FQGTGA. This CDR3 has 13 amino acids. Trimming removed 6 bases at V and 0 bases at J, with 3 bases between. The CDR3 nucleotides are TGTGCCAGCAGTGTCTCTGGGGCCAACGTCCTGACTTTC. It yields the protein CASSVSGANVLTF.

This clonotype was counted only a few times. This chain uses TRBV29-1 with TRBJ1-2; D is possibly TRBD1 (5 bases). This CDR3 is 13 amino acids long. CDR1 is SQVTM, CDR2 ANQGSEA, per germline. Between the trimmed V and J ends, which lost 3 bases and 2 bases, there was a span of 10 bases. The CDR3 sequence: CSVDYGGNYGYTF. CDR3 in DNA: TGCAGCGTTGATTACGGGGGAAACTATGGCTACACCTTC.

This clonotype was counted between two and nine times. The chain uses TRBV6-1 and TRBJ2-5; perhaps D is TRBD1 or TRBD2 (5 bases each). Germline V gives CDR1 MNHNS, CDR2 SASEGT. The CDR3 sequence is 14 residues long. V shed 7 bases and J shed 2 bases, with 14 bases lying between them. The CDR3 loop reads CASKKGPNQETQYF. CDR3 DNA sequence: TGTGCCAGCAAAAAGGGACCTAATCAAGAGACCCAGTACTTC.

The rearrangement uses TRBV9 and TRBJ2-3; 8 bases are shared with TRBD2. Germline V gene lookup returns CDR1 SGDLS and CDR2 YYNGEE. The V segment lost 3 bases and the J segment 0 bases; nucleotides outside the gene matches: 6. The CDR3 is 16 amino acids. In DNA, the CDR3 is TGTGCCAGCAGCGCTCAACTAGCGGCGAGCACAGATACGCAGTATTTT. It specifies CASSAQLAASTDTQYF.

This clonotype was recorded a few times. V is TRBV12-3 or TRBV12-4 and J is TRBJ2-7, with D possibly being TRBD2 (6 bases). The end of the DNA aligns better with TRBJ2-1, so the J call may be wrong. The CDR3 covers 15 residues. CDR3 DNA: TGTGCCAGCAGCGCGACACTAGCAACCTACAATGAGCAGTTCTTC. This sequence encodes CASSATLATYNEQFF.

A few counts support this clonotype. This rearrangement joins TRBV6-6 to TRBJ2-5; either TRBD1 or TRBD2 may supply D (5 bases each). CDR3 length: 16 residues. Germline V gene lookup returns CDR1 MNHNY and CDR2 SVGAGI (reference sequence). Trimming stripped 0 bases from V and 5 bases from J, with 16 bases between. This chain's CDR3 is CASSYSPGWKGETQYF. CDR3 coding DNA: TGTGCCAGCAGTTACTCCCCGGGATGGAAGGGGGAGACCCAGTACTTC.

This chain uses TRBV6-5 with TRBJ2-1; TRBD1 agrees at 7 bases. The J call may be incorrect, as the DNA end agrees better with TRBJ2-5. The V gene's germline CDR1 is MNHEY and CDR2 SVGAGI. The CDR3 covers 17 residues. The DNA for the CDR3 is TGTGCCAGCAGTTACCAAAATTCAGGGACAGTTCGGGAGACCCAGTACTTC. Its translation is CASSYQNSGTVRETQYF.

This clonotype was counted only a few times. One junction end does not reproduce the germline sequence, and a read error may be involved. This chain joins TRBV3-1 and TRBJ2-3; the D call may be TRBD1 or TRBD2 (5 bases each). The CDR3 covers 13 residues. Germline assignment: CDR1 LGHDT and CDR2 YNNKEL (reference sequence). In DNA form, the CDR3 reads TGTGCCAGCAGTTATAGAACTCGGGGCCAGTGGGATTTT. Protein sequence: CASSYRTRGQWDF.

V is TRBV3-1 and J is TRBJ2-6; D not resolved. Germline-derived CDR1 and CDR2 are LGHDT and YNNKEL (reference sequence). Trimming pared 4 bases from V and 0 bases from J, leaving 7 bases between. This CDR3 comprises 15 residues. CDR3 coding DNA: TGTGCCAGCAGCCTCGCGAGCTCTGGGGCCAACGTCCTGACTTTC. Its protein product is CASSLASSGANVLTF.

This clonotype was counted a few times. CDR3 coding DNA: TGTGCCATCAGAGCAGCCGGGACAGGGTATTCCGAGCAGTACGTC. Its translation is CAIRAAGTGYSEQYV. The chain is built from TRBV10-3 and TRBJ2-7, with 9 bases identical to TRBD1. Germline CDR1 and CDR2: ENHRY and SYGVKD. This CDR3 contains 15 residues. V trimming: 6 bases; J trimming: 6 bases; junction bases outside the gene matches: 12.

The chain couples TRBV12-3 or TRBV12-4 to TRBJ2-2; no definite D call. This CDR3 spans 14 amino acids. Trimming cost V 7 bases and J 2 bases, with 11 bases left between them. The CDR3 region is CASTNRANTGELFF. CDR3 sequence (DNA): TGTGCCAGCACCAACCGGGCCAACACCGGGGAGCTGTTTTTT.

This clonotype showed up just a few times. The V and J genes are TRBV19 and TRBJ1-5; D is perhaps TRBD1 (5 bases). The germline CDR1 and CDR2 sequences are LNHDA and SQIVND (reference sequence). Trimming removed 4 bases from V and 0 bases from J, with 7 bases in between. This CDR3 is 14 amino acids long. CDR3 region: CASSTGLSNQPQHF. CDR3 bases: TGTGCCAGTAGTACAGGGCTTAGCAATCAGCCCCAGCATTTT.

In this sample, this clonotype turned up once. CDR3 nucleotides: TGTGCCAGCAGCTTAGGGACTAGTAGGCCCCAGTACTTC. Translating it yields CASSLGTSRPQYF. The chain uses TRBV7-2 and TRBJ2-1; TRBD2 matches 7 bases. The last part of the DNA fits TRBJ2-5 better; the J call may be wrong. Per germline, CDR1 SGHTA and CDR2 FQGNSA. The length of the CDR3 is 13 residues.

In nucleotides, the CDR3 is TGTGCCACGAGGAGGCAGGGCACCTACAATGAGCAGTTCTTC. Residues: CATRRQGTYNEQFF. The rearrangement links TRBV6-2 or TRBV6-3 to TRBJ2-5; D might be TRBD1 or TRBD2, each matching 5 bases. The tail of the sequence fits TRBJ2-1 better, so the J call may be wrong. The CDR3 runs to 14 residues. CDR1 is MNHEY and CDR2 is SVGEGT in the germline V gene.

The CDR3 reads CASSFRVDNTEAFF. CDR3 nucleotides: TGCGCCAGCAGCTTTCGCGTAGACAACACTGAAGCTTTCTTT. The gene calls are TRBV5-1 and TRBJ1-1; no reliable D call. V lost 2 bases, J lost 2 bases, and 10 bases lay in between. Germline V gene lookup returns CDR1 SGHRS and CDR2 YFSETQ. The CDR3 totals 14 residues.

This clonotype was recorded at least ten times. This rearrangement joins TRBV5-1 to TRBJ2-3; TRBD2 aligns across 12 bases. From germline, CDR1 is SGHRS and CDR2 YFSETQ. CDR3 length: 17 amino acids. The V gene end was trimmed by 4 bases and the J gene end by 3 bases; junction bases not matched to a gene: 9. CDR3 protein: CASSPNPSGRVTDTQYF. The CDR3 region has the DNA TGCGCCAGCAGCCCGAACCCTAGCGGGAGGGTGACAGATACGCAGTATTTT.